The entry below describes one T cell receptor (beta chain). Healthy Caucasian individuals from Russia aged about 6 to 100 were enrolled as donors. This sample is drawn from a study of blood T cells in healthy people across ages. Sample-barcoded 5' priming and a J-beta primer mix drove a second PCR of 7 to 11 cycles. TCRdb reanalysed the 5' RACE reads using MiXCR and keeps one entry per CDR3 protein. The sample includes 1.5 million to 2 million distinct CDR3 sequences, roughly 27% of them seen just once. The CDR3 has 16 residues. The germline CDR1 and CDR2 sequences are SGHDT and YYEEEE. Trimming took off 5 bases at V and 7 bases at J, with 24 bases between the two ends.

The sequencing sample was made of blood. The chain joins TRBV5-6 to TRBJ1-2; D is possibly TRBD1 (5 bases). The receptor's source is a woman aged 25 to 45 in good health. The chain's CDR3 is CASRIRQRLPSFGYTF. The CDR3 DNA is TGTGCCAGCAGAATAAGACAGAGGCTCCCCTCTTTTGGCTACACCTTC.